The 30 T cell receptor beta chains presented below share a single source sample, sequenced in a study of blood T cells in healthy people across ages. A second PCR, run for about 6 to 12 cycles, used a sample-barcoded 5' primer plus a J-beta primer mix. TCRdb re-called the 5' RACE reads with MiXCR, one entry per CDR3 protein. The repertoire includes 500,000 to 700,000 distinct CDR3 sequences, around 31% of them detected once, and around 16% sits in the top ten. Sequenced input: blood. Receptor source: a woman aged 80 or over in good health.

This clonotype has more than one count but fewer than ten. This chain connects TRBV10-3 to TRBJ1-1, with D unresolved. CDR1 and CDR2 from the germline V gene are ENHRY and SYGVKD. The CDR3 extends over 12 amino acids. Trimming removed 6 bases at V and 0 bases at J, with 5 bases between. The CDR3 loop is CAIRAVNTEAFF. CDR3 DNA sequence: TGTGCCATCAGGGCAGTGAACACTGAAGCTTTCTTT.

This clonotype occurred many times. This sequence joins TRBV5-1 and TRBJ2-7, with D possibly being TRBD1 or TRBD2 (5 bases each). Germline loops: CDR1 SGHRS, CDR2 YFSETQ. V was trimmed by 2 bases and J by 3 bases, leaving 15 bases between them. This CDR3 spans 15 amino acids. The CDR3 loop reads CASSLTRGPNYEQYF. The CDR3 DNA reads as TGCGCCAGCAGCTTAACAAGGGGACCCAACTACGAGCAGTACTTC.

With respect to this clonotype: Possible read error: a much larger clone is one base away. The chain uses TRBV3-1 and TRBJ2-1; D may be TRBD1 (5 bases). In germline, CDR1 is LGHDT, CDR2 YNNKEL (reference sequence). V lost 5 bases and J lost 10, with 15 bases in between. The length of the CDR3 is 13 residues. CDR3 bases: TGTGCCAGCAGCTTAAGCAGGGTCTACGAGCAGTTCTTC. Residues: CASSLSRVYEQFF.

This clonotype was recorded at least ten times. The V gene is TRBV20-1, the J gene TRBJ2-7; D is perhaps TRBD1 (5 bases). CDR1 is DFQATT, CDR2 SNEGSKA, per germline (reference sequence). The CDR3 spans 13 residues. The V gene lost 1 base and the J gene lost 2 bases, with 9 bases spanning the gap. The CDR3 is CSARVQGPYEQYF. The CDR3 coding sequence is TGCAGTGCTAGAGTTCAGGGTCCCTACGAGCAGTACTTC.

The CDR3, as DNA: TGTGCCAGCAGCTCCGTAGCGGTGGGCCTTAATGAGCAGTTCTTC. This translates into CASSSVAVGLNEQFF. The rearrangement joins TRBV7-3 to TRBJ2-1, with D possibly TRBD2 on 6 matching bases. CDR1 and CDR2 (germline): SGHTA, FQGTGA. This CDR3 region has 15 residues. V was pared by 4 bases and J by 7 bases, with 17 bases between.

The CDR3 nucleotides read TGCAGTGCTAGAATTTATGATGGACAATTAGCCTACGAGCAGTACTTC. Protein sequence: CSARIYDGQLAYEQYF. The V and J genes are TRBV20-1 and TRBJ2-7, with D possibly being TRBD1 (5 bases). The CDR3 is 16 amino acids. Germline V gives CDR1 DFQATT, CDR2 SNEGSKA (reference sequence). Trimming left V 2 bases short and J 2 bases short, with 19 bases between.

A remark on this clonotype: One base away lies a much larger clone, so this may be a sequencing read error. V is TRBV30 and J is TRBJ2-1, with D perhaps TRBD2 (6 bases). The CDR3 loop spans 16 amino acids. Germline values: CDR1 GTSNPN, CDR2 SVGIG (reference sequence). V dropped 3 bases and J dropped 1 base, with 16 bases sitting between them. Written as DNA, the CDR3 is TGTGCCTGGAGGGCTAGCGAGCACGTGTCCTACAATGAGCAGTTCTTC. Protein product: CAWRASEHVSYNEQFF.

As to this clonotype: At one end, the junction sequence differs from germline, possibly due to a read error. V gene TRBV6-1 combines with J gene TRBJ1-5; D is uncertain. This CDR3 is 12 amino acids long. The V gene's germline CDR1 is MNHNS and CDR2 SASEGT. Here the CDR3 DNA reads TGTGCCAGCACTGAAAGTTCGGAGCCCCAGCATTTT. As protein: CASTESSEPQHF.

This rearrangement joins TRBV20-1 to TRBJ2-5; D gene unclear. Judging by the DNA end, TRBJ2-7 fits better; the J call may be wrong. Germline V gives CDR1 DFQATT, CDR2 SNEGSKA (reference sequence). The CDR3 totals 11 residues. The CDR3 spells CSALDGSEQYF. DNA for the CDR3: TGCAGTGCTTTGGACGGGTCCGAGCAGTACTTC.

As to this clonotype: A much larger clonotype is one base distant, so this may be a read error. The chain joins TRBV2 to TRBJ2-5; 8 nucleotides line up with TRBD1. Germline loops: CDR1 SNHLY, CDR2 FYNNEI. CDR3 size: 18 residues. The V segment lost 3 bases and the J segment 4 bases; nucleotides outside the gene matches: 16. The CDR3 is CASSERAGGLTSRETQYF. As DNA, the CDR3 is TGTGCCAGCAGTGAGCGGGCAGGGGGCCTTACGTCGAGAGAGACCCAGTACTTC.

This clonotype has just a few counts. The rearrangement uses TRBV20-1 and TRBJ1-1; D possibly corresponds to TRBD1 (6 bases). The CDR3 runs 14 residues. Between the trimmed V and J ends, which lost 0 bases and 7 bases, there was a span of 15 bases. Germline-derived CDR1 and CDR2 are DFQATT and SNEGSKA (reference sequence). CDR3 sequence: CSARDARGGGEAFF. CDR3 sequence (DNA): TGCAGTGCTAGAGATGCCAGGGGCGGGGGTGAAGCTTTCTTT.

A single count supports this clonotype. V gene TRBV29-1 combines with J gene TRBJ2-7; no clear D gene. CDR3 size: 13 residues. Germline V gives CDR1 SQVTM, CDR2 ANQGSEA. Deletions cut 4 bases from V and 3 bases from J, with 13 bases between. DNA for the CDR3: TGCAGCGTTGCCAGCGAAAACCACTACGAGCAGTACTTC. Translating gives CSVASENHYEQYF.

This clonotype was found a few times. This may be a read error, as it is one base from a much larger clone. The chain employs TRBV5-1 and TRBJ2-1, with D maybe TRBD1 (6 bases). This CDR3 comprises 15 residues. The V and J ends lost 1 base and 9 bases respectively, with 17 bases between them. CDR1 is SGHRS and CDR2 is YFSETQ in the germline V gene. This CDR3 is CASSLSDSGAGEQFF. In nucleotides, the CDR3 is TGCGCCAGCAGCTTGTCGGACAGTGGGGCTGGTGAGCAGTTCTTC.

The chain has TRBV20-1 and TRBJ2-1, with 8 bases aligning to TRBD2. This CDR3 is 13 amino acids long. With 5 bases clipped from V and 5 bases from J, the junction kept 5 bases outside the gene matches. The V gene's germline CDR1 is DFQATT and CDR2 SNEGSKA (reference sequence). CDR3 protein: CSADAGGDNEQFF. CDR3 DNA: TGCAGTGCTGACGCGGGGGGCGACAATGAGCAGTTCTTC.

There are many counts of this clonotype. The genes are TRBV20-1 and TRBJ2-7; possible D gene TRBD1, 5 bases. Germline V gives CDR1 DFQATT, CDR2 SNEGSKA (reference sequence). The CDR3 runs to 10 residues. Trimming removed 8 bases at V and 0 bases at J, with 5 bases between. The CDR3 DNA sequence: TGCAGTACAGGCTCCTACGAGCAGTACTTC. Encoded protein: CSTGSYEQYF.

This clonotype was observed at least ten times. This chain uses TRBV6-1 with TRBJ1-2; 8 bases match TRBD1. Germline V CDR1 and CDR2: MNHNS, SASEGT. Trimming cost V 7 bases and J 7 bases; bases outside gene matches: 8. This CDR3 contains 13 residues. DNA of the CDR3: TGTGCCAGCATTTCCCAGGGGGCGCTTGGCTACACCTTC. Translation gives CASISQGALGYTF.

Comment on this clonotype: This could be a read error, since a much larger clone is one nucleotide away. The J gene is TRBJ2-1, the V gene TRBV5-6; TRBD2 matches 8 bases. The germline CDR1 and CDR2 sequences are SGHDT and YYEEEE. This CDR3 is 17 amino acids long. V lost 2 bases, J lost 13 bases, and 20 bases stayed unmatched. The CDR3 spells CASSFRVGSGNQETQFF. CDR3 sequence (DNA): TGTGCCAGCAGCTTTAGAGTTGGTAGCGGGAACCAAGAGACCCAGTTCTTC.

A word on this clonotype: It may be a read error: a sequence one base away is much more abundant. The gene calls are TRBV18 and TRBJ1-4; TRBD1 matches at 8 bases. V gave up 6 bases and J gave up 9 bases; unmatched junction bases: 12. The germline gives CDR1 KGHSH, CDR2 LQKENI. The CDR3 runs to 15 residues. CDR3 amino acids: CASSQGAEAHKKLFF. The CDR3 DNA reads TGTGCCAGCTCCCAGGGGGCAGAGGCCCACAAAAAACTGTTTTTT.

This clonotype was picked up one time. CDR3 in DNA: TGTGCCAGCAGCCATCCCTTGGGCGGTGGGGCGGACAGAGCTCACTCCTACAATGAGCAGTTCTTC. Its translation: CASSHPLGGGADRAHSYNEQFF. The chain combines TRBV11-1 with TRBJ2-1; D is perhaps TRBD1 (6 bases). The CDR3 contains 22 residues. Trimming stripped 5 bases from V and 0 bases from J, with 32 bases between. Germline loops: CDR1 SGHAT, CDR2 FQDESV (reference sequence). The whole variable domain, remainder taken from reference TRBV11-1 and TRBJ2-1, is EAEVAQSPRYKITEKSQAVAFWCDPISGHATLYWYRQILGQGPELLVQFQDESVVDDSQLPKDRFSAERLKGVDSTLKIQPAELGDSAMYLCASSHPLGGGADRAHSYNEQFFGPGTRLTVL.

This clonotype was counted many times. The CDR3 spells CASSRGLQGRFTEAFF. For the CDR3, the DNA is TGTGCCAGCAGCCGGGGGCTCCAGGGGAGGTTCACTGAAGCTTTCTTT. The chain employs TRBV7-2 and TRBJ1-1; D might be TRBD1 (6 bases). Germline V gene data show CDR1 as SGHTA and CDR2 as FQGNSA. V lost 5 bases, J lost 4 bases, and 20 bases lay in between. The CDR3 extends over 16 amino acids.

This clonotype was detected many times. The genes are TRBV20-1 and TRBJ2-3; 7 bases match TRBD2. This CDR3 has 13 residues. Trimming cost V 3 bases and J 2 bases; bases outside gene matches: 2. Germline assignment: CDR1 DFQATT and CDR2 SNEGSKA (reference sequence). The CDR3 DNA is TGCAGTGCTAGCGGGGGGAACACAGATACGCAGTATTTT. Its protein product is CSASGGNTDTQYF.

There are many counts of this clonotype. The chain links TRBV7-2 to TRBJ2-1, with no clear D. CDR3 length: 14 residues. V was cut by 6 bases and J by 5 bases, with 14 bases left in between. Germline V gene sequence: CDR1 SGHTA, CDR2 FQGNSA. CDR3 protein: CASRALGPNNEQFF. As DNA, the CDR3 is TGTGCCAGCAGGGCGTTGGGCCCAAACAATGAGCAGTTCTTC.

This clonotype was recorded at least ten times. This chain joins TRBV7-2 and TRBJ2-3; D uncertain. CDR3 length: 15 residues. CDR1 SGHTA and CDR2 FQGNSA come from the germline V gene. V was clipped by 4 bases and J by 7 bases, with 18 bases between them. The DNA of the CDR3 is TGTGCCAGCAGCTCTCCCAGACCCTTAAAAAATACGCAGTATTTT. Translating it yields CASSSPRPLKNTQYF.

The table lists this clonotype with many counts. The V gene is TRBV5-6, the J gene TRBJ2-3; 7 bases agree with TRBD1. The CDR3 has 17 amino acids. V gave up 1 base and J gave up 1 base; unmatched junction bases: 9. From germline, CDR1 is SGHDT and CDR2 YYEEEE. This CDR3 reads CASSLRSTGVGTDTQYF. CDR3 sequence (DNA): TGTGCCAGCAGCTTGCGATCCACAGGGGTAGGCACAGATACGCAGTATTTT.

On this clonotype itself: A much larger clone sits a single nucleotide away, making a read error possible. V and J are TRBV9 and TRBJ2-7; D is perhaps TRBD2 (7 bases). CDR1 and CDR2 (germline): SGDLS, YYNGEE. The CDR3 length is 15 residues. The V end lost 3 bases, the J end lost 7 bases, and 20 bases lay between the germline ends. DNA of the CDR3: TGTGCCAGCAGCGACGGGGGGCTTTCCTACAATGAGCAGTACTTC. It specifies CASSDGGLSYNEQYF.

This clonotype has a handful of counts. This sequence may be a read error, since a much larger clone differs from it by one base. This chain joins TRBV11-2 and TRBJ2-5; TRBD1 or TRBD2 may be the D gene (5 bases each). The V gene's germline CDR1 is SGHAT and CDR2 FQNNGV. The CDR3 is 14 residues long. V was trimmed by 2 bases and J by 11 bases, leaving 18 bases between them. CDR3 in amino acids: CASSLLGTSNEQYF. Here the CDR3 DNA reads TGTGCCAGCAGCTTACTAGGGACGAGCAATGAGCAGTACTTC.

This clonotype came up a few times. V usage is TRBV5-1 and J usage is TRBJ2-1; the match to TRBD1 covers 9 bases. The CDR3 is 15 amino acids. Looked up from germline, CDR1 is SGHRS and CDR2 is YFSETQ. V shed 4 bases, J shed 5 bases, and the junction held 7 bases outside the gene matches. CDR3 sequence: CASSRGQGFDNEQFF. CDR3 DNA sequence: TGCGCCAGCAGCCGAGGACAGGGGTTCGACAATGAGCAGTTCTTC.

This clonotype was counted at least ten times. The chain is built from TRBV7-2 and TRBJ2-3; tentative D call: TRBD2 (5 bases). Germline-derived CDR1 and CDR2 are SGHTA and FQGNSA. V was pared by 1 base and J by 5 bases, with 10 bases between. The CDR3 sequence is 14 residues long. The CDR3 sequence is CASSLVDFQDTQYF. DNA of the CDR3: TGTGCCAGCAGCTTAGTGGACTTCCAAGATACGCAGTATTTT.

This clonotype was counted many times. The CDR3 DNA reads TGTGCCAGCAGTGGCCTCCTAGGGCTGGGCTACACCTTC. Protein: CASSGLLGLGYTF. The genes are TRBV2 and TRBJ1-2; D remains ambiguous. V was trimmed by 4 bases and J by 8 bases, leaving 14 bases between them. The CDR3 is made up of 13 amino acids. The germline V gene has CDR1 SNHLY and CDR2 FYNNEI.

In its sample, this clonotype was seen once. A much larger clone differs from this one at a single base, so this may be a read error. This chain joins TRBV9 and TRBJ2-7, with D perhaps TRBD2 (5 bases). The CDR3 spans 15 residues. Germline V gives CDR1 SGDLS, CDR2 YYNGEE. The ends were cut back, 6 bases at V and 3 bases at J, with 19 bases in the middle. The CDR3 sequence is CASKGWERGFYEQYF. For the CDR3, the DNA is TGTGCCAGCAAAGGGTGGGAGAGAGGTTTCTACGAGCAGTACTTC.